These 22 T cell receptor beta chains came from one sample sequenced in a study of T cell repertoires in enteric fever. TCRdb itself ran the reads through MiXCR, one entry per CDR3 protein. The sample lists approximately 1,600 distinct CDR3 sequences; 30% to 45% were seen once. Sample: CCR7- CD38- CD4+ T cells from PBMCs. Receptor source: a human donor with Salmonella enteric fever, either typhoid or paratyphoid (not recorded which).

This clonotype was detected only a few times. V usage is TRBV21-1 and J usage is TRBJ2-5; the D call TRBD2 from the table was never checked on the DNA. TRBV21-1 has pseudogene status. This CDR3 comprises 16 residues. The CDR3 DNA is TGTGCCAGCAGCAAGACTAGCGGGAGTCGGCAAGAGACCCAGTACTTC. The encoded protein is CASSKTSGSRQETQYF.

This clonotype was seen more than once but under ten times. This chain joins TRBV19 and TRBJ2-1, with D possibly TRBD2 on 5 matching bases. The ends were cut back, 3 bases at V and 8 bases at J, with 17 bases in the middle. The CDR3 totals 15 residues. Looked up from germline, CDR1 is LNHDA and CDR2 is SQIVND (reference sequence). The CDR3 sequence is CASSIQATSFDEQFF. The CDR3 bases are TGTGCCAGTAGTATTCAGGCAACTAGTTTCGATGAGCAGTTCTTC.

This clonotype was counted a few times. V usage is TRBV5-1 and J usage is TRBJ2-2; D is possibly TRBD1 (6 bases). Trimming stripped 4 bases from V and 8 bases from J, with 12 bases between. The V gene's germline CDR1 is SGHRS and CDR2 YFSETQ. The CDR3 is made up of 13 amino acids. This chain's CDR3 is CASSPQGSGELFF. CDR3 nucleotide sequence: TGCGCCAGCAGCCCCCAGGGGTCTGGGGAGCTGTTTTTT.

This clonotype is large (0.1 to 1%) by share. The chain has TRBV21-1 and TRBJ1-3. TRBV21-1 is a listed pseudogene. The CDR3 consists of 17 residues. The CDR3 DNA reads TGTGCCAGCAGCATCTCTTTGGGACTTCACACTGGAAACACCATATATTTT. Translation: CASSISLGLHTGNTIYF.

DNA of the CDR3: TGTGCCAGCAGCTTATATGTGGCCAACGTCCTGACTTTC. Translating it yields CASSLYVANVLTF. This chain uses TRBV7-8 with TRBJ2-6, with no clear D. The V and J ends lost 2 bases and 6 bases respectively, with 5 bases between them. The germline V gene has CDR1 SGHVS and CDR2 FQNEAQ. This CDR3 spans 13 amino acids.

The gene calls are TRBV7-9 and TRBJ2-3; either TRBD1 or TRBD2 may supply D (5 bases each). CDR3 size: 17 residues. Per the germline V gene, CDR1 is SEHNR and CDR2 is FQNEAQ (reference sequence). V gave up 7 bases and J gave up 8 bases, with 28 bases separating them. This CDR3 is CASNQGAWGPFGGTQYF. The CDR3 bases are TGTGCCAGCAACCAAGGGGCATGGGGACCCTTCGGAGGTACGCAGTATTTT.

The J gene is TRBJ1-3, the V gene TRBV19; a possible D gene is TRBD1 (5 bases). Trimming cost V 5 bases and J 0 bases, with 8 bases left between them. Looked up from germline, CDR1 is LNHDA and CDR2 is SQIVND (reference sequence). This CDR3 region has 14 residues. The DNA for the CDR3 is TGTGCCAGTAGTCGCGGGGGCTCTGGAAACACCATATATTTT. Its protein product is CASSRGGSGNTIYF.

This clonotype has a single count. V is TRBV4-1 and J is TRBJ2-3; D gene uncertain. Trimming removed 0 bases at V and 9 bases at J, with 13 bases between. This CDR3 has 14 amino acids. CDR1 MGHRA and CDR2 YSYEKL come from the germline V gene. In DNA, the CDR3 is TGCGCCAGCAGCCAAGATCTCGGCGAGTCCACGCAGTATTTT. Protein sequence: CASSQDLGESTQYF.

The chain couples TRBV13 to TRBJ2-2; D remains unclear. Trimming cost V 8 bases and J 5 bases, with 12 bases left between them. The CDR3 totals 13 residues. The germline V gene encodes CDR1 PRHDT and CDR2 FYEKMQ (reference sequence). CDR3 coding DNA: TGTGCCAGCGCAAGAAATCCTACCGGGGAGCTGTTTTTT. Translated: CASARNPTGELFF. The full variable domain, completed using reference TRBV13 and TRBJ2-2, is AAGVIQSPRHLIKEKRETATLKCYPIPRHDTVYWYQQGPGQDPQFLISFYEKMQSDKGSIPDRFSAQQFSDYHSELNMSSLELGDSALYFCASARNPTGELFFGEGSRLTVL.

The rearrangement links TRBV6-1 to TRBJ2-6, with 7 bases that match TRBD1. V lost 6 bases, J lost 4 bases, and 3 bases stayed unmatched. The CDR3 sequence is 14 residues long. Germline V gene lookup returns CDR1 MNHNS and CDR2 SASEGT. CDR3 amino acids: CASRQGSGANVLTF. In DNA form, the CDR3 reads TGTGCCAGCAGACAGGGGTCGGGGGCCAACGTCCTGACTTTC.

The table lists this clonotype with a few counts. The chain joins TRBV15 to TRBJ2-7; no clear D gene. Looked up from germline, CDR1 is LNHNV and CDR2 is YYDKDF (reference sequence). Trimming stripped 1 base from V and 2 bases from J, with 6 bases between. CDR3 size: 13 residues. The CDR3 region has the DNA TGTGCCACCAGCAGAGCTGACACCTACGAGCAGTACTTC. This encodes CATSRADTYEQYF.

As for this clonotype: With a much larger clone just one base away, this may be a read error. The V and J genes are TRBV5-1 and TRBJ2-7; 9 bases map to TRBD1. The germline V gene encodes CDR1 SGHRS and CDR2 YFSETQ. The CDR3 spans 16 residues. The CDR3 loop is CTSSWGLGQGTNEQYF. The CDR3 nucleotides are TGCACCAGCAGCTGGGGACTGGGACAGGGAACGAACGAGCAGTACTTC.

For this clonotype: The CDR3 does not end in the conserved phenylalanine or tryptophan, so this is likely a read error. CDR3 amino acids: CASSYIAGGSETQYL. CDR3 in DNA: TGTGCCAGCAGCTACATAGCGGGAGGGTCAGAGACCCAGTACTTA. The chain links TRBV7-3 to TRBJ2-5; the match to TRBD2 covers 11 bases. Germline V gene data show CDR1 as SGHTA and CDR2 as FQGTGA. This CDR3 contains 15 residues. V shed 4 bases, J shed 4 bases, and the junction held 5 bases outside the gene matches.

The V gene is TRBV5-1, the J gene TRBJ2-1; D uncertain. V lost 0 bases to trimming and J lost 5 bases, with 9 bases between them. Per the germline V gene, CDR1 is SGHRS and CDR2 is YFSETQ. The CDR3 has 14 amino acids. CDR3 DNA sequence: TGCGCCAGCAGCTTGGCCGGCGCCAACAATGAGCAGTTCTTC. Protein sequence: CASSLAGANNEQFF.

V and J are TRBV5-1 and TRBJ2-3, with D unresolved. V lost 5 bases and J 1 base, leaving 17 bases between the germline ends. CDR1 is SGHRS and CDR2 is YFSETQ in the germline V gene. The CDR3 consists of 16 residues. The CDR3 loop reads CASSLAPPPGTDTQYF. The CDR3 coding sequence is TGCGCCAGCAGTCTGGCCCCCCCGCCAGGCACAGATACGCAGTATTTT.

This chain connects TRBV7-3 to TRBJ2-1; TRBD2 matches at 13 bases. V was pared by 4 bases and J by 5 bases, with 5 bases of the junction left unmatched. The CDR3 length is 16 residues. The germline V gene encodes CDR1 SGHTA and CDR2 FQGTGA. The CDR3 DNA sequence: TGTGCCAGCAGCTACCAGGGACTAGCGGGAAACAATGAGCAGTTCTTC. Amino acids: CASSYQGLAGNNEQFF.

The chain is built from TRBV5-6 and TRBJ2-3, with D unclear. This CDR3 is built from 15 residues. Germline V CDR1 and CDR2: SGHDT, YYEEEE. Trimming cost V 3 bases and J 3 bases, with 14 bases left between them. In DNA, the CDR3 is TGTGCCAGCAGCTACCCGTCGAGGTCTACAGATACGCAGTATTTT. Protein: CASSYPSRSTDTQYF.

This clonotype is judged large. This chain uses TRBV7-8 with TRBJ2-7, with D perhaps matching TRBD2 (5 bases). This CDR3 contains 13 residues. Germline lookup yields CDR1 SGHVS and CDR2 FQNEAQ. V was cut by 5 bases and J by 1 base, with 9 bases left in between. CDR3 sequence (DNA): TGTGCCAGCAGCCCCGGGATTTCCTACGAGCAGTACTTC. Translating gives CASSPGISYEQYF. Together with reference TRBV7-8 and TRBJ2-7, the CDR3 gives the full variable domain: GAGVSQSPRYKVAKRGQDVALRCDPISGHVSLFWYQQALGQGPEFLTYFQNEAQLDKSGLPSDRFFAERPEGSVSTLKIQRTQQEDSAVYLCASSPGISYEQYFGPGTRLTVT.

This clonotype turned up a few times. The V call is TRBV5-1, the J call TRBJ1-1; 10 bases map to TRBD1. The CDR3 contains 16 residues. In germline, CDR1 is SGHRS, CDR2 YFSETQ. J gave up 4 bases and V 4 bases, and 10 bases lay outside the gene matches. The CDR3 is CASSTGQGSLRTEAFF. CDR3 DNA sequence: TGCGCCAGCAGCACGGGACAGGGGAGTCTTCGCACTGAAGCTTTCTTT.

Within the sample, this clonotype is large (0.1 to 1%). The chain recombines TRBV28 with TRBJ2-1; D gene ambiguous. Trimming cost V 5 bases and J 5 bases, with 16 bases left between them. Germline loops: CDR1 MDHEN, CDR2 SYDVKM. The CDR3 covers 15 residues. The chain's CDR3 is CASSTPHASNNEQFF. The CDR3 region has the DNA TGTGCCAGCAGTACCCCCCACGCTTCCAACAATGAGCAGTTCTTC.

J is TRBJ2-5 and V is TRBV7-9; D may be TRBD1 or TRBD2 (5 bases each). Germline V CDR1 and CDR2: SEHNR, FQNEAQ (reference sequence). V gave up 5 bases and J gave up 4 bases, with 14 bases separating them. The CDR3 loop spans 14 amino acids. The CDR3 loop is CASSDRRGAETQYF. In DNA, the CDR3 is TGTGCCAGCAGCGATCGTAGGGGAGCAGAGACCCAGTACTTC.

The chain carries TRBV5-1 and TRBJ2-3, with unresolved D. The CDR3 loop spans 14 amino acids. The V end lost 0 bases, the J end lost 6 bases, and 11 bases lay between the germline ends. Per germline, CDR1 SGHRS and CDR2 YFSETQ. The chain's CDR3 is CASSLAQRADTQYF. The CDR3 region has the DNA TGCGCCAGCAGCTTGGCCCAAAGGGCGGATACGCAGTATTTT. The whole variable domain, remainder taken from reference TRBV5-1 and TRBJ2-3, is KAGVTQTPRYLIKTRGQQVTLSCSPISGHRSVSWYQQTPGQGLQFLFEYFSETQRNKGNFPGRFSGRQFSNSRSEMNVSTLELGDSALYLCASSLAQRADTQYFGPGTRLTVL.